Sequencing of this T cell receptor (beta chain) was carried out in a study of OX40 agonist ivuxolimab in advanced cancers. Study details: Administration of intravenous ivuxolimab to patients occurred every 2 weeks at 0.01 to 10 mg/kg.

With respect to this clone: Its specificity is not known.

The study, taken as a whole, reports: Patients who responded partially at 0.1-3.0 mg/kg showed clonal expansion ranking among the lowest. Both CD4+ and CD8+ T cell populations in blood had undergone clonal expansion by week 6 at 0.1 to 3.0 mg/kg.

The assay was immunoSEQ multiplex PCR, and TCRdb's table has in-frame clones only and misses some. This table holds tens of thousands of clones, roughly 87% found once. Germline CDR1 and CDR2: GTSNPN and SVGIG (reference sequence). V lost 2 bases and J 2 bases, leaving 9 bases between the germline ends. CDR3 length: 13 amino acids. Patients were excluded for autoimmune disease history or systemic immunosuppression. The sequenced sample was CD4+ or CD8+ T cells sorted from blood, obtained in a trial of the OX40 agonist ivuxolimab. This TCR derives from an adult with an advanced solid tumor such as melanoma, head and neck, liver or kidney cancer. The chain joins TRBV30 to TRBJ1-1, with D perhaps TRBD1 (5 bases). CDR3 amino acids: CAWSRTSNTEAFF. For the CDR3, the DNA is TGTGCCTGGAGTCGGACAAGCAACACTGAAGCTTTCTTT. The full variable domain, with the rest looked up from reference TRBV30 and TRBJ1-1, is SQTIHQWPATLVQPVGSPLSLECTVEGTSNPNLYWYRQAAGRGLQLLFYSVGIGQISSEVPQNLSASRPQDRQFILSSKKLLLSDSGFYLCAWSRTSNTEAFFGQGTRLTVV.